This record looks at one TCR beta chain sequence and its context. These data originate in a study of T-cell reconstitution after alpha-beta-depleted transplantation in children. CDR1 and CDR2 from the germline V gene are MNHNS and SASEGT. V dropped 6 bases and J dropped 2 bases, with 16 bases sitting between them. The CDR3 has 16 amino acids. The authors prepared the TCRbeta library with unique molecular identifiers. MiXCR, run by TCRdb on the PCR reads, gives a single entry per CDR3 protein. This table holds approximately 110,000 distinct CDR3 sequences, about 23% found once. This clonotype was sampled from a male patient aged 2 to 9 who had a stem cell transplant for chronic granulomatous disease, so the T cells may come from the graft donor. The material was PBMCs, mostly from graft donor cells, obtained 180 days after TCRalphabeta/CD19-depleted stem cell transplant. The chain is built from TRBV6-1 and TRBJ2-2; D is perhaps TRBD2 (6 bases). The CDR3 here is CASRKPLGGNTGELFF. Here the CDR3 DNA reads TGTGCCAGCAGGAAACCGTTGGGGGGTAACACCGGGGAGCTGTTTTTT.